The 24 T cell receptor beta chains below come from one sample, sequenced in a study of T cells in Graves' hyperthyroidism and ophthalmopathy. What was amplified from RNA transcripts were TCR beta CDR3 regions. A first-round RT-PCR of the TCR CDR3 used the HTBI primer set. MiXCR, run by TCRdb on the multiplex PCR reads, gives a single entry per CDR3 protein. The table has hundreds of thousands of distinct CDR3 sequences, 15% to 19% seen once; the top ten hold around a quarter. The sample taken for sequencing was blood. All receptors derive from a woman aged 18-29 years with Graves' hyperthyroidism that later progressed to Graves' ophthalmopathy.

This clonotype appeared many times. The genes are TRBV4-2 and TRBJ1-5; D unresolved. CDR1 is LGHNA and CDR2 is YNFKEQ in the germline V gene. CDR3 length equals 15 residues. V lost 3 bases and J 7 bases, leaving 16 bases between the germline ends. The CDR3 region is CASSHNGKGTQPQHF. The CDR3 region has the DNA TGTGCCAGCAGCCACAATGGGAAGGGAACCCAGCCCCAGCATTTT.

This clonotype was recorded at least ten times. The chain carries TRBV18 and TRBJ2-5; D is unresolved. CDR1 and CDR2 from the germline V gene are KGHSH and LQKENI. The length of the CDR3 is 14 residues. Trimming took 0 bases from V and 4 from J, leaving 9 bases between them. CDR3 in amino acids: CASSPPANTETQYF. In DNA, the CDR3 is TGTGCCAGCTCACCACCGGCGAATACAGAGACCCAGTACTTC.

This clonotype was recorded many times. The germline gene is not matched at one end of the junction; a read error may be the cause. V and J are TRBV7-7 and TRBJ2-1, with 9 bases that match TRBD2. The V gene's germline CDR1 is SSHAT and CDR2 FNYEAQ (reference sequence). The CDR3 is made up of 17 amino acids. The CDR3 DNA reads TGTGCTAGCAGCTTAGCCCCGCGGACTAGCGAAAACAATGAGCAGTTCTTC. Translating it yields CASSLAPRTSENNEQFF.

The chain recombines TRBV18 with TRBJ2-5, with TRBD1 as a possible D gene (5 bases). Germline V gene lookup returns CDR1 KGHSH and CDR2 LQKENI. V shed 2 bases and J shed 4 bases, with 23 bases lying between them. The CDR3 has 18 residues. CDR3 DNA: TGTGCCAGCTCACCAGACGAGGACAATCGGGCCCGAGGAGAGACCCAGTACTTC. Amino acid sequence: CASSPDEDNRARGETQYF. The complete variable domain, with remaining parts taken from reference TRBV18 and TRBJ2-5, reads NAGVMQNPRHLVRRRGQEARLRCSPMKGHSHVYWYRQLPEEGLKFMVYLQKENIIDESGMPKERFSAEFPKEGPSILRIQQVVRGDSAAYFCASSPDEDNRARGETQYFGPGTRLLVL.

At least ten counts were recorded for this clonotype. The chain carries TRBV12-3 or TRBV12-4 and TRBJ1-2, with D unresolved. Trimming left V 7 bases short and J 8 bases short, with 14 bases between. The length of the CDR3 is 12 residues. The DNA of the CDR3 is TGTGCCAGCAATCCATCGAGCCTCGGCTACACCTTC. Translation: CASNPSSLGYTF.

The CDR3: CASSPETGGTEAFF. The CDR3 nucleotides read TGTGCCAGCAGCCCAGAGACAGGGGGCACTGAAGCTTTCTTT. V usage is TRBV4-2 and J usage is TRBJ1-1; the match to TRBD1 covers 9 bases. V lost 4 bases, J lost 4 bases, and 4 bases stayed unmatched. CDR3 length equals 14 residues. The germline gives CDR1 LGHNA, CDR2 YNFKEQ.

The table lists this clonotype with many counts. This chain links TRBV7-2 with TRBJ2-7, with D tentatively TRBD1 (7 bases). This CDR3 is built from 14 residues. CDR1 is SGHTA, CDR2 FQGNSA, per germline. V was pared by 1 base and J by 4 bases, with 11 bases between. As DNA, the CDR3 is TGTGCCAGCAGCTTAGTACAGGGGAGGTACGAGCAGTACTTC. Translating gives CASSLVQGRYEQYF.

This clonotype was counted ten times or more. This chain uses TRBV28 with TRBJ2-2, with D perhaps TRBD1 or TRBD2 (5 bases each). Trimming took off 8 bases at V and 6 bases at J, with 16 bases between the two ends. The CDR3 is made up of 14 amino acids. Germline V gene data show CDR1 as MDHEN and CDR2 as SYDVKM. CDR3 in amino acids: CASGGSGLSGELFF. In DNA, the CDR3 is TGTGCCAGCGGGGGATCGGGGCTATCCGGGGAGCTGTTTTTT.

Remarks on this clonotype: This may be a read error, as it is one base from a much larger clone. V gene TRBV20-1 combines with J gene TRBJ2-1, with 7 bases fitting TRBD2. CDR1 is DFQATT, CDR2 SNEGSKA, per germline (reference sequence). This CDR3 region has 14 residues. CDR3: CSANSGTSYNEHFF. As DNA, the CDR3 is TGCAGTGCTAACAGCGGGACCTCCTACAATGAGCACTTCTTC.

CDR3 DNA sequence: TGTGCCAGCAGCCCGACCGGGACTAGCGGTTATACGCAGTATTTT. Amino acids: CASSPTGTSGYTQYF. This sequence joins TRBV11-2 and TRBJ2-3; 11 bases fit TRBD2. Germline trimming cut 5 bases from V and 7 bases from J; bases unmatched to any gene: 8. CDR3 length equals 15 residues. The germline gives CDR1 SGHAT, CDR2 FQNNGV.

The chain recombines TRBV7-9 with TRBJ2-7; no clear D. The length of the CDR3 is 14 residues. Germline lookup yields CDR1 SEHNR and CDR2 FQNEAQ (reference sequence). V was cut by 1 base and J by 3 bases, with 10 bases left in between. As DNA, the CDR3 is TGTGCCAGCAGCTTAGTTTCTGGGGTCTACGAGCAGTACTTC. It is translated as CASSLVSGVYEQYF. The complete variable domain, with remaining parts taken from reference TRBV7-9 and TRBJ2-7, reads DTGVSQNPRHKITKRGQNVTFRCDPISEHNRLYWYRQTLGQGPEFLTYFQNEAQLEKSRLLSDRFSAERPKGSFSTLEIQRTEQGDSAMYLCASSLVSGVYEQYFGPGTRLTVT.

This clonotype has more than one count but fewer than ten. This CDR3 is CASSVRDRGPRDGRTDTQYF. The CDR3 region has the DNA TGTGCCAGCAGTGTCCGGGACAGGGGACCCCGGGACGGGCGCACAGATACGCAGTATTTT. This sequence joins TRBV2 and TRBJ2-3; 10 bases map to TRBD1. Germline values: CDR1 SNHLY, CDR2 FYNNEI. V shed 4 bases and J 1 base; nucleotides not matched to a gene: 17. The CDR3 contains 20 residues.

This chain links TRBV12-3 or TRBV12-4 with TRBJ1-6; no definite D call. Trimming cost V 8 bases and J 8 bases, with 19 bases left between them. This CDR3 contains 15 residues. The CDR3 spells CASGPGDIFDSPLHF. Here the CDR3 DNA reads TGTGCCAGCGGCCCGGGCGACATCTTTGATTCACCCCTCCACTTT.

This clonotype has a count of ten or more. The chain has TRBV6-5 and TRBJ1-2, with TRBD1 identical over 8 bases. The CDR3 is 15 amino acids. V shed 2 bases and J 3 bases; nucleotides not matched to a gene: 5. From germline, CDR1 is MNHEY and CDR2 SVGAGI. CDR3 sequence reads: CASSYRGQGDYGYTF. The CDR3 coding sequence is TGTGCCAGCAGTTACCGCGGACAGGGAGACTATGGCTACACCTTC.

The chain links TRBV4-1 to TRBJ2-7; TRBD1 aligns across 7 bases. Germline loops: CDR1 MGHRA, CDR2 YSYEKL. The CDR3 covers 17 residues. J gave up 2 bases and V 4 bases, and 14 bases lay outside the gene matches. CDR3: CASSPRVRGRDPYEQYF. Here the CDR3 DNA reads TGCGCCAGCAGCCCCAGGGTGAGGGGGCGCGATCCCTACGAGCAGTACTTC.

This clonotype was counted at least ten times. V and J are TRBV7-2 and TRBJ1-5, with D possibly being TRBD1 (5 bases). This CDR3 comprises 15 residues. V was pared by 6 bases and J by 7 bases, with 19 bases between. CDR1 SGHTA and CDR2 FQGNSA come from the germline V gene. The DNA for the CDR3 is TGTGCCAGCAGGCCTCAGGGAGCCGGTTCGCAGCCCCAGCATTTT. Amino acids: CASRPQGAGSQPQHF.

This clonotype was seen more than once but under ten times. The chain has TRBV9 and TRBJ2-7; 13 nucleotides agree with TRBD2. Germline CDR1 SGDLS, CDR2 YYNGEE. The J segment lost 2 bases and the V segment lost 4 bases, leaving 9 bases of the junction unmatched. CDR3 size: 17 residues. The CDR3 nucleotides read TGTGCCAGCAGCAGGGGGACTAGCGGGACAACCCCCTACGAGCAGTACTTC. It specifies CASSRGTSGTTPYEQYF.

This clonotype was recorded at least ten times. V gene TRBV28 combines with J gene TRBJ1-6; possibly TRBD1 for D (6 bases). Germline lookup yields CDR1 MDHEN and CDR2 SYDVKM. The CDR3 is 18 amino acids. Trimming stripped 5 bases from V and 6 bases from J, with 23 bases between. The CDR3 sequence is CASSPNRDHLKLNSPLHF. The CDR3 DNA is TGTGCCAGCAGTCCCAACAGGGACCACCTGAAACTTAATTCACCCCTCCACTTT. Filled out from reference TRBV28 and TRBJ1-6, the complete variable domain reads DVKVTQSSRYLVKRTGEKVFLECVQDMDHENMFWYRQDPGLGLRLIYFSYDVKMKEKGDIPEGYSVSREKKERFSLILESASTNQTSMYLCASSPNRDHLKLNSPLHFGNGTRLTVT.

The gene calls are TRBV7-9 and TRBJ2-5, with TRBD1 as a possible D gene (6 bases). Trimming left V 1 base short and J 5 bases short, with 11 bases between. The CDR3 contains 14 residues. Germline V gene sequence: CDR1 SEHNR, CDR2 FQNEAQ (reference sequence). The CDR3 region has the DNA TGTGCCAGCAGCTTAGAGATCAGGGGCGAGACCCAGTACTTC. The encoded protein is CASSLEIRGETQYF.

The chain carries TRBV29-1 and TRBJ2-1, with D hard to call. Germline V gene data show CDR1 as SQVTM and CDR2 as ANQGSEA. V lost 4 bases and J lost 2, with 9 bases in between. CDR3 size: 13 residues. The CDR3 is CSVAAGPYNEQFF. CDR3 coding DNA: TGCAGCGTTGCCGCCGGTCCCTACAATGAGCAGTTCTTC.

This clonotype was found many times. J is TRBJ2-7 and V is TRBV11-2, with TRBD2 matching 13 bases. V lost 5 bases to trimming and J lost 9 bases; unmatched junction nucleotides: 7. The CDR3 has 14 residues. The germline gives CDR1 SGHAT, CDR2 FQNNGV. The CDR3 region is CASSPGTSGTVQYF. In DNA form, the CDR3 reads TGTGCCAGCAGCCCTGGGACTAGCGGGACAGTGCAGTACTTC. The variable domain in full, completed from reference TRBV11-2 and TRBJ2-7, reads EAGVAQSPRYKIIEKRQSVAFWCNPISGHATLYWYQQILGQGPKLLIQFQNNGVVDDSQLPKDRFSAERLKGVDSTLKIQPAKLEDSAVYLCASSPGTSGTVQYFGPGTRLTVT.

This clonotype occurred many times. The J gene is TRBJ2-1, the V gene TRBV5-1; D call uncertain. With 0 bases removed from V and 0 bases from J, the gap between germline ends came to 10 bases. CDR3 length: 16 residues. From germline, CDR1 is SGHRS and CDR2 YFSETQ. Here the CDR3 reads CASSLAQASSYNEQFF. DNA of the CDR3: TGCGCCAGCAGCTTGGCTCAGGCCAGCTCCTACAATGAGCAGTTCTTC.

The V call is TRBV4-1, the J call TRBJ2-2; D gene uncertain. Germline V gene sequence: CDR1 MGHRA, CDR2 YSYEKL. V was cut by 0 bases and J by 5 bases, with 16 bases left in between. The CDR3 runs to 17 residues. In nucleotides, the CDR3 is TGCGCCAGCAGCCAAGATTCAGCTTACCCAGGTACCGGGGAGCTGTTTTTT. Protein sequence: CASSQDSAYPGTGELFF.

This clonotype was picked up a small number of times. A read error is possible here, since a much larger clone lies one base away. The CDR3 DNA is TGTGCCGGCAGCTTAGCCTCCGGCGGGAGAAGGGATACGCAGTATTTT. Its protein product is CAGSLASGGRRDTQYF. This chain connects TRBV7-6 to TRBJ2-3; 7 bases fit TRBD2. Germline CDR1 SGHVS, CDR2 FNYEAQ. This CDR3 is 16 amino acids long.